This T cell receptor (beta chain) was recorded in a study of cytomegalovirus exposure and HLA in healthy donors. Whole-study results and caveats: Later on, analysis showed that most CMV-associated TCR beta chains appeared to be HLA-restricted. Association of a missense DCLRE1C variant with TCR beta V- and J-gene trimming was reported in a later analysis.

In the PCR, 60 Vbeta and 13 Jbeta primers were used. Libraries were prepared by immunoSEQ multiplex PCR; TCRdb keeps only in-frame clonotypes and omits some of them. The top ten hold 7% of the sample, which has 150,000 to 200,000 clones, about 82% seen once. About this clone itself: Its antigen remains unknown.

The CDR3 runs 14 residues. Germline V lookup: CDR1 SGHTA, CDR2 FQGTGA. V was pared by 4 bases and J by 5 bases, with 3 bases of the junction left unmatched. It was healthy bone marrow donors who served as donors. The sample was PBMCs. The receptor was derived from a woman aged 25 to 39 in good health and CMV-seropositive. The V and J genes are TRBV7-3 and TRBJ2-1; 9 bases are a match to TRBD2. The CDR3 loop is CASSSGLANNEQFF. The CDR3 DNA is TGTGCCAGCAGCTCGGGACTAGCCAACAATGAGCAGTTCTTC.